This T cell receptor beta chain appears in the sequencing data of a study of blood T cell repertoires in COVID-19. Study-level background: Sources were T cells, B-cell-depleted T cells, or PBMCs; the material itself was cDNA or gDNA.

This CDR3 has 14 amino acids. The germline gives CDR1 SGHRS, CDR2 YFSETQ. V was pared by 5 bases and J by 6 bases, with 9 bases of the junction left unmatched. In the authors' workflow: Amplification from reference gene primers served as the basis for estimated nucleated cell counts. Profiled with immunoSEQ multiplex PCR; TCRdb holds only in-frame clones, not every one. V, J and clone size derive from that table, while D and trimming were established from the DNA sequence. This sample has roughly 20,000 clones, with roughly 91% found just once. The genes are TRBV5-1 and TRBJ1-2; TRBD1 matches 8 bases. The sequence was collected from a human donor in a cohort sampled during active COVID-19. Specimen: peripheral blood. CDR3 sequence reads: CASRQGAREDGYTF. The CDR3 DNA sequence: TGCGCCAGCAGGCAGGGGGCGCGTGAGGATGGCTACACCTTC.